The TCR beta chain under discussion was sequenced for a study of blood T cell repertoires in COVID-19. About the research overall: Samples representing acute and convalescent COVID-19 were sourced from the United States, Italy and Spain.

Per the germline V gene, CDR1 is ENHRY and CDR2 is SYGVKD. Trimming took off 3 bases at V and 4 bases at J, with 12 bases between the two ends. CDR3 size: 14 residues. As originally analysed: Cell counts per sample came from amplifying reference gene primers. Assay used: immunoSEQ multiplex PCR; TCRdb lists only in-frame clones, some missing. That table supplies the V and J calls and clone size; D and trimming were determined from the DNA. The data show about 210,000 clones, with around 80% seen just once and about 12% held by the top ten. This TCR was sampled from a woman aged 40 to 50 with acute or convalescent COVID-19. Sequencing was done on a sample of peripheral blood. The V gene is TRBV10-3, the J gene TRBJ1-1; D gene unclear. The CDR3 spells CAISERQAFTEAFF. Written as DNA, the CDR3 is TGTGCCATCAGTGAAAGGCAGGCGTTCACTGAAGCTTTCTTT.